The 29 T cell receptor beta chains below come from one sample, sequenced in a study of regulatory T cells in long-lasting Graves disease. Time point meaning: newly diagnosed GD, antithyroid drugs for less than 3 months. From PBMCs, RNA was extracted and then used to make the TCR library. Arm-PCR with iRepertoire HTBI primers amplified the CDR3 regions for these TCR beta libraries. MiXCR was run by TCRdb on the multiplex PCR reads, yielding one entry per CDR3 protein. The table includes 300,000 to 400,000 distinct CDR3 sequences, 16% detected once. In addition, the sample was reused for a study of T cells in Graves' hyperthyroidism and ophthalmopathy.

The sample in question was peripheral blood mononuclear cells (PBMCs), obtained at new diagnosis, from a patient treated with antithyroid drugs. The receptors stem from a man in his forties or fifties with Graves disease.

This clonotype was recorded a few times. The chain combines TRBV7-3 with TRBJ1-5; possibly TRBD1 for D (5 bases). Germline lookup yields CDR1 SGHTA and CDR2 FQGTGA. With 5 bases removed from V and 0 bases from J, the gap between germline ends came to 17 bases. CDR3 size: 17 residues. The CDR3 sequence is CASSRDWKKNSNQPQHF. DNA for the CDR3: TGTGCCAGCAGCCGGGACTGGAAGAAGAATAGCAATCAGCCCCAGCATTTT.

This clonotype was detected only a few times. The gene calls are TRBV28 and TRBJ2-2, with D perhaps assigned TRBD1 or TRBD2 (6 bases each). With 10 bases removed from V and 7 bases from J, the gap between germline ends came to 16 bases. The CDR3 consists of 13 residues. Germline CDR1 MDHEN, CDR2 SYDVKM. The DNA for the CDR3 is TGTGCCACCACGCCGGGGGCTAGCGGGGAGCTGTTTTTT. Translating it yields CATTPGASGELFF.

This clonotype was seen ten or more times. CDR3 nucleotide sequence: TGTGCCAGCTCACCACCAGGGGCCGGGCCTTACAATGAGCAGTTCTTC. It yields the protein CASSPPGAGPYNEQFF. V gene TRBV18 combines with J gene TRBJ2-1; perhaps TRBD1 as D (5 bases). Looked up from germline, CDR1 is KGHSH and CDR2 is LQKENI. The length of the CDR3 is 16 residues. V was trimmed by 0 bases and J by 4 bases, leaving 13 bases between them.

The V call is TRBV3-1, the J call TRBJ2-4, with D uncertain. This CDR3 region has 15 residues. Germline values: CDR1 LGHDT, CDR2 YNNKEL (reference sequence). V dropped 0 bases and J dropped 7 bases, with 13 bases sitting between them. CDR3 loop: CASSQDLATRNIQYF. The CDR3 DNA is TGTGCCAGCAGCCAAGATTTGGCAACGAGGAACATTCAGTACTTC.

There are many counts of this clonotype. This chain uses TRBV11-2 with TRBJ2-4, with 9 bases identical to TRBD1. CDR3 length: 16 residues. The J segment lost 5 bases and the V segment lost 3 bases, leaving 8 bases of the junction unmatched. Germline V CDR1 and CDR2: SGHAT, FQNNGV. The CDR3 region is CASSLGSGQGENIQYF. The CDR3 DNA sequence: TGTGCCAGCAGCTTGGGTTCGGGACAGGGAGAAAACATTCAGTACTTC. Full variable domain (outside the CDR3, taken from reference TRBV11-2 and TRBJ2-4): EAGVAQSPRYKIIEKRQSVAFWCNPISGHATLYWYQQILGQGPKLLIQFQNNGVVDDSQLPKDRFSAERLKGVDSTLKIQPAKLEDSAVYLCASSLGSGQGENIQYFGAGTRLSVL.

The J gene is TRBJ2-6, the V gene TRBV12-3 or TRBV12-4, with D tentatively TRBD2 (6 bases). This CDR3 region has 20 residues. The V end lost 6 bases, the J end lost 2 bases, and 26 bases lay between the germline ends. The CDR3 loop is CASRSTRGTQQAPGANVLTF. CDR3 DNA: TGTGCCAGCAGGAGTACCCGGGGGACGCAACAAGCCCCTGGGGCCAACGTCCTGACTTTC.

The CDR3 sequence: CSARGGNIQYF. CDR3 coding DNA: TGCAGTGCTCGGGGGGGAAACATTCAGTACTTC. The chain uses TRBV20-1 and TRBJ2-4; TRBD2 matches at 8 bases. Germline V gives CDR1 DFQATT, CDR2 SNEGSKA (reference sequence). The CDR3 totals 11 residues. The V and J ends lost 5 bases and 6 bases, in that order; junction bases with no gene match: 0.

This clonotype appeared many times. This sequence joins TRBV7-8 and TRBJ2-1; 7 bases are shared with TRBD2. CDR1 is SGHVS, CDR2 FQNEAQ, per germline. After removal of 4 bases from V and 10 bases from J, the junction contained 7 bases not matched to a gene. CDR3 length: 13 residues. The CDR3 DNA reads as TGTGCCAGCAGCTCCCGGGACGGGGGGGAGCAGTTCTTC. Translating gives CASSSRDGGEQFF.

V is TRBV7-9 and J is TRBJ1-2; D uncertain. The CDR3 is 12 residues long. Germline CDR1 SEHNR, CDR2 FQNEAQ (reference sequence). Trimming removed 5 bases at V and 7 bases at J, with 11 bases between. The CDR3 bases are TGTGCCAGCAGCCCACCGGCCCGTGGCTACACCTTC. It is translated as CASSPPARGYTF.

This clonotype was seen repeatedly, ten times or more. This sequence joins TRBV5-1 and TRBJ2-1; 10 bases are shared with TRBD2. The germline gives CDR1 SGHRS, CDR2 YFSETQ. V lost 0 bases and J lost 8; bases outside the gene matches: 8. The CDR3 length is 16 residues. The chain's CDR3 is CASSLGGTSGVDEQFF. The CDR3 DNA follows: TGCGCCAGCAGCTTGGGCGGTACTAGCGGGGTCGATGAGCAGTTCTTC.

J is TRBJ2-1 and V is TRBV20-1; the D call may be TRBD1 or TRBD2 (6 bases each). From germline, CDR1 is DFQATT and CDR2 SNEGSKA (reference sequence). The CDR3 consists of 17 residues. V was shortened by 0 bases and J by 7 bases, with 22 bases between the two germline ends. Written as DNA, the CDR3 is TGCAGTGCTAGAGATGCCCAGGGGCGGGGCAATTTTAATGAGCAGTTCTTC. Translating it yields CSARDAQGRGNFNEQFF.

In its sample, this clonotype was seen many times. The V call is TRBV10-3, the J call TRBJ1-1; TRBD1 is a possible D gene (5 bases). CDR3 length: 13 amino acids. Germline CDR1 reads ENHRY; CDR2 reads SYGVKD. Trimming stripped 6 bases from V and 3 bases from J, with 11 bases between. CDR3 bases: TGTGCCATCAGGGGGACTGAGTACACTGAAGCTTTCTTT. Protein: CAIRGTEYTEAFF.

This clonotype was detected ten times or more. V usage is TRBV9 and J usage is TRBJ1-2; D gene unclear. V dropped 1 base and J dropped 3 bases, with 7 bases sitting between them. Germline assignment: CDR1 SGDLS and CDR2 YYNGEE. The CDR3 loop spans 13 amino acids. This CDR3 is CASSVQADYGYTF. DNA for the CDR3: TGTGCCAGCAGCGTACAGGCTGACTATGGCTACACCTTC.

This clonotype was recorded at least ten times. This rearrangement joins TRBV6-2 or TRBV6-3 to TRBJ2-1, with 7 bases lining up with TRBD1. V shed 5 bases and J 10 bases; nucleotides not matched to a gene: 5. Germline V CDR1 and CDR2: MNHEY, SVGEGT. The CDR3 is made up of 12 amino acids. The CDR3 region is CASSATGVEQFF. CDR3 nucleotide sequence: TGTGCCAGCAGTGCAACAGGGGTGGAGCAGTTCTTC.

This clonotype showed up many times. The chain uses TRBV18 and TRBJ2-3; the match to TRBD1 covers 11 bases. The CDR3 extends over 16 amino acids. Trimming at V came to 4 bases and at J to 4 bases, leaving 7 bases not matched to a gene. The V gene's germline CDR1 is KGHSH and CDR2 LQKENI. Written as DNA, the CDR3 is TGTGCCAGCTCACTGTCCAGGACAGGGGGCTCAGATACGCAGTATTTT. Amino acids: CASSLSRTGGSDTQYF.

This clonotype was counted many times. The chain combines TRBV7-2 with TRBJ1-1; D is undetermined. Looked up from germline, CDR1 is SGHTA and CDR2 is FQGNSA. The CDR3 has 14 residues. The germline V and J ends were trimmed by 1 base and 1 base, with 7 bases remaining between them. DNA of the CDR3: TGTGCCAGCAGCTTAGTAGGGCAGAACACTGAAGCTTTCTTT. Protein product: CASSLVGQNTEAFF.

Ten or more counts support this clonotype. The chain uses TRBV6-9 and TRBJ2-1; 7 bases are a match to TRBD2. Germline values: CDR1 MNHGY, CDR2 SVAAGI. There are 16 residues in the CDR3. V lost 4 bases, J lost 4 bases, and 10 bases stayed unmatched. CDR3 DNA: TGTGCCAGCAGTTTTCTTTGGGGGGGGGAATACAATGAGCAGTTCTTC. It is translated as CASSFLWGGEYNEQFF.

At least ten counts were recorded for this clonotype. The J gene is TRBJ2-7, the V gene TRBV11-2; possibly TRBD1 for D (6 bases). The CDR3 has 14 amino acids. Germline-derived CDR1 and CDR2 are SGHAT and FQNNGV. Trimming removed 1 base at V and 3 bases at J, with 10 bases between. The CDR3 loop reads CASSLGTDYYEQYF. CDR3 sequence (DNA): TGTGCCAGCAGCTTAGGGACAGATTACTACGAGCAGTACTTC.

This clonotype was detected ten times or more. The chain is built from TRBV20-1 and TRBJ2-4; tentatively, D is TRBD1 or TRBD2 (6 bases each). The CDR3 spans 13 residues. Germline assignment: CDR1 DFQATT and CDR2 SNEGSKA (reference sequence). The V end was cut by 5 bases, the J end by 8 bases, with 16 bases between. CDR3 residues: CSAGGGGRDIQYF. CDR3 sequence (DNA): TGCAGTGCTGGAGGTGGGGGGCGGGACATTCAGTACTTC.

This clonotype was counted only a few times. The chain employs TRBV20-1 and TRBJ2-2, with 9 bases fitting TRBD1. J gave up 4 bases and V 2 bases, and 8 bases lay outside the gene matches. From germline, CDR1 is DFQATT and CDR2 SNEGSKA (reference sequence). This CDR3 is 16 amino acids long. The CDR3 DNA reads as TGCAGTGCTAGATTACTGGGACAGGGTGGCACCGGGGAGCTGTTTTTT. Translated, it gives CSARLLGQGGTGELFF.

Many counts were recorded for this clonotype. V is TRBV3-1 and J is TRBJ1-5; D is perhaps TRBD1 (5 bases). Germline V gene sequence: CDR1 LGHDT, CDR2 YNNKEL (reference sequence). The CDR3 runs 14 residues. Between the trimmed V and J ends, which lost 4 bases and 0 bases, there was a span of 7 bases. CDR3 amino acids: CASSRGYSNQPQHF. The CDR3 nucleotides read TGTGCCAGCAGCCGGGGGTATAGCAATCAGCCCCAGCATTTT.

This clonotype appeared a few times. The chain uses TRBV30 and TRBJ2-2; D ambiguous. Trimming pared 2 bases from V and 5 bases from J, leaving 6 bases between. The CDR3 runs 12 residues. The germline gives CDR1 GTSNPN, CDR2 SVGIG (reference sequence). The CDR3, as DNA: TGTGCCTGGAGTATACGAACCGGGGAGCTGTTTTTT. Its translation: CAWSIRTGELFF.

This clonotype was seen a handful of times. Given a far larger clone just one base away, this is likely a sequencing read error. This chain connects TRBV30 to TRBJ2-5; 12 bases agree with TRBD2. The CDR3 is 16 amino acids. CDR1 and CDR2 (germline): GTSNPN, SVGIG (reference sequence). V shed 3 bases, J shed 11 bases, and the junction held 16 bases outside the gene matches. CDR3: CAWSRLTSGGPNEQYF. CDR3 nucleotides: TGTGCCTGGAGCAGATTGACTAGCGGGGGCCCCAATGAGCAGTACTTC. Looking up the rest from reference TRBV30 and TRBJ2-5 gives the full variable domain: SQTIHQWPATLVQPVGSPLSLECTVEGTSNPNLYWYRQAAGRGLQLLFYSVGIGQISSEVPQNLSASRPQDRQFILSSKKLLLSDSGFYLCAWSRLTSGGPNEQYFGPGTRLLVL.

This clonotype appeared a few times. This rearrangement joins TRBV12-3 or TRBV12-4 to TRBJ1-6; 8 nucleotides align to TRBD1. This CDR3 has 14 amino acids. Germline trimming cut 5 bases from V and 6 bases from J; bases unmatched to any gene: 3. The CDR3 nucleotides read TGTGCCAGCAGTAGACAGGGGAGTAATTCACCCCTCCACTTT. It specifies CASSRQGSNSPLHF.

This sequence joins TRBV7-2 and TRBJ1-3; unclear D gene. This CDR3 has 13 residues. Trimming removed 5 bases from V and 4 bases from J, with 9 bases in between. Germline CDR1 and CDR2: SGHTA and FQGNSA. The CDR3 region has the DNA TGTGCCAGCAGCACCGCGGTAGGAAACACCATATATTTT. Translation: CASSTAVGNTIYF. The full variable domain, with the rest looked up from reference TRBV7-2 and TRBJ1-3, is GAGVSQSPSNKVTEKGKDVELRCDPISGHTALYWYRQSLGQGLEFLIYFQGNSAPDKSGLPSDRFSAERTGGSVSTLTIQRTQQEDSAVYLCASSTAVGNTIYFGEGSWLTVV.

This chain connects TRBV20-1 to TRBJ1-1; 8 bases map to TRBD1. Trimming at V came to 5 bases and at J to 4 bases, leaving 6 bases not matched to a gene. Germline lookup yields CDR1 DFQATT and CDR2 SNEGSKA (reference sequence). This CDR3 is 13 amino acids long. CDR3 sequence (DNA): TGCAGTGCTGGACGACAGGGGTTCACTGAAGCTTTCTTT. Translated: CSAGRQGFTEAFF.

This clonotype appeared many times. The DNA for the CDR3 is TGTGCCAGCAGTTTGAGCGGCGTGCGGGGCTACACCTTC. It translates to CASSLSGVRGYTF. The rearrangement uses TRBV28 and TRBJ1-2; D uncertain. CDR3 length: 13 amino acids. The germline V gene has CDR1 MDHEN and CDR2 SYDVKM. Between the trimmed V and J ends, which lost 3 bases and 8 bases, there was a span of 13 bases.

This clonotype was counted many times. The genes are TRBV29-1 and TRBJ2-5, with unresolved D. The CDR3 extends over 12 amino acids. The V gene lost 3 bases and the J gene lost 4 bases, with 9 bases spanning the gap. CDR1 is SQVTM and CDR2 is ANQGSEA in the germline V gene. The CDR3 DNA sequence: TGCAGCGTTGATAAGGGTGGAGAGACCCAGTACTTC. Translation gives CSVDKGGETQYF. Together with reference TRBV29-1 and TRBJ2-5, the CDR3 gives the full variable domain: SAVISQKPSRDICQRGTSLTIQCQVDSQVTMMFWYRQQPGQSLTLIATANQGSEATYESGFVIDKFPISRPNLTFSTLTVSNMSPEDSSIYLCSVDKGGETQYFGPGTRLLVL.

Remarks on this clonotype: This likely traces to a read error, being one base from a far larger clone. The genes are TRBV2 and TRBJ2-7; D remains ambiguous. Germline V CDR1 and CDR2: SNHLY, FYNNEI. The CDR3 consists of 11 residues. V was pared by 8 bases and J by 7 bases, with 12 bases between. CDR3 region: CASLGYNEQYF. The CDR3 region has the DNA TGTGCCAGCCTCGGCTACAATGAGCAGTACTTC.